This TCR beta chain was obtained from a study of memory CD8 T cells in hepatitis C reinfection. Study summary: A couple of donors cleared primary HCV but became chronic after reinfection. HCV reinfection: RNA-positive following two negative tests at least 60 days apart.

Time point in this sample: pre-reinfection, 55 to 20 weeks before reinfection detection. Sorted cells were sequenced directly ex vivo without any in vitro expansion. The Montreal HEPCO cohort supplied donors who inject drugs. At all three reinfection time points, viable CD3+ CD8+ CD45RO- cells from a couple of donors served as controls. The CDR3 is made up of 14 amino acids. Germline CDR1 reads SQVTM; CDR2 reads ANQGSEA. Unmatched junction bases numbered 4, after V lost 3 bases and J lost 6 bases. Clones were read by immunoSEQ multiplex PCR, and TCRdb kept only the in-frame ones, dropping some. Of 45,000 to 65,000 clones in the sample, roughly 90% were seen once.

This TCR derives from a man aged 18 to 30 with hepatitis C virus infection. The rearrangement links TRBV29-1 to TRBJ2-1; 11 bases line up with TRBD2. The material sequenced was naive CD8+ T cells sorted from blood. CDR3 sequence (DNA): TGCAGCGTTGATAGCGGGAGGGCGGGCAATGAGCAGTTCTTC. This encodes CSVDSGRAGNEQFF.